This passage covers 15 T cell receptor beta chains from one sample sequenced in a study of blood T cell repertoires in COVID-19. Some clones are missing from TCRdb's copy, which holds only in-frame ones; the method was immunoSEQ multiplex PCR. This sample carries 250,000 or so clones, around 87% of them seen once, and the ten largest clones take more than 6.5%. The sequenced sample was peripheral blood. The receptors here all came from a woman aged 70-85 years with active or convalescent COVID-19.

The sample holds one count of this clone. The chain links TRBV7-8 to TRBJ1-5; tentative D call: TRBD1 (6 bases). CDR3 length: 16 amino acids. CDR1 SGHVS and CDR2 FQNEAQ come from the germline V gene. V was clipped by 0 bases and J by 1 base, with 10 bases between them. The CDR3 DNA sequence: TGTGCCAGCAGCTTAGCAGGGACATCGAGCAATCAGCCCCAGCATTTT. Its translation: CASSLAGTSSNQPQHF.

This clone was found a few times. V is TRBV19 and J is TRBJ2-7; 7 bases agree with TRBD1. CDR3 size: 15 residues. V gave up 3 bases and J gave up 3 bases; unmatched junction bases: 8. CDR1 is LNHDA and CDR2 is SQIVND in the germline V gene (reference sequence). The CDR3 nucleotides are TGTGCCAGTAGTATCGGTTTGGGACAGCTCTACGAGCAGTACTTC. This gives the protein CASSIGLGQLYEQYF.

With respect to this clone: The sample has other DNA sequences that encode this CDR3 too. The V gene is TRBV18, the J gene TRBJ1-6; tentatively, D is TRBD1 (5 bases). The germline V gene encodes CDR1 KGHSH and CDR2 LQKENI. The CDR3 sequence is 14 residues long. Trimming cost V 2 bases and J 9 bases, with 11 bases left between them. CDR3 in amino acids: CASSPGRVGSPLHF. CDR3 coding DNA: TGTGCCAGCTCACCAGGCAGGGTCGGTTCACCCCTCCACTTT.

The chain uses TRBV2 and TRBJ1-2; D is undetermined. The length of the CDR3 is 14 residues. V was cut by 9 bases and J by 6 bases, with 20 bases left in between. Germline V lookup: CDR1 SNHLY, CDR2 FYNNEI. This CDR3 is CARSIGGGVDGYTF. The DNA of the CDR3 is TGTGCCAGGTCAATTGGCGGCGGGGTAGATGGCTACACCTTC.

This clone was detected only a few times. The chain has TRBV11-2 and TRBJ1-5; 7 bases line up with TRBD1. Looked up from germline, CDR1 is SGHAT and CDR2 is FQNNGV. Losses at the gene ends were 5 bases for V and 7 bases for J; bases not matched to a gene: 2. The CDR3 runs 12 residues. The CDR3 coding sequence is TGTGCCAGCAGCCGGGACAGACAGCCCCAGCATTTT. It encodes CASSRDRQPQHF. Based on the CDR3 plus reference TRBV11-2 and TRBJ1-5, the full variable domain is EAGVAQSPRYKIIEKRQSVAFWCNPISGHATLYWYQQILGQGPKLLIQFQNNGVVDDSQLPKDRFSAERLKGVDSTLKIQPAKLEDSAVYLCASSRDRQPQHFGDGTRLSIL.

The rearrangement joins TRBV21-1 to TRBJ2-7; the D call in the table, TRBD2, was not verified against the DNA. TRBV21-1 is listed as a pseudogene. The CDR3 length is 9 residues. Here the CDR3 DNA reads TGTGCCAGCTGTAACGAGCAGTACTTC. It yields the protein CASCNEQYF.

The chain is built from TRBV10-1 and TRBJ2-5, with D perhaps TRBD1 (6 bases). The CDR3 is 14 amino acids. CDR1 and CDR2 (germline): WNHNN, SYGVQD (reference sequence). Between the trimmed V and J ends, which lost 2 bases and 4 bases, there was a span of 11 bases. The CDR3 sequence is CASSEGGGLETQYF. For the CDR3, the DNA is TGCGCCAGCAGTGAGGGTGGGGGCCTAGAGACCCAGTACTTC.

The chain recombines TRBV7-9 with TRBJ2-1; 8 bases map to TRBD1. The germline CDR1 and CDR2 sequences are SEHNR and FQNEAQ (reference sequence). The J segment lost 8 bases and the V segment lost 10 bases, leaving 7 bases of the junction unmatched. The CDR3 length is 12 residues. The CDR3, as DNA: TGTGCCACAGGGGGCGTAGACGATGAGCAGTTCTTC. Amino acid sequence: CATGGVDDEQFF. Full variable domain (missing parts from reference TRBV7-9 and TRBJ2-1): DTGVSQNPRHKITKRGQNVTFRCDPISEHNRLYWYRQTLGQGPEFLTYFQNEAQLEKSRLLSDRFSAERPKGSFSTLEIQRTEQGDSAMYLCATGGVDDEQFFGPGTRLTVL.

The V and J genes are TRBV27 and TRBJ1-1; D is unresolved. CDR1 is MNHEY and CDR2 is SMNVEV in the germline V gene (reference sequence). The CDR3 has 12 residues. The V end was cut by 7 bases, the J end by 7 bases, with 13 bases between. CDR3 sequence: CASTSPGNEAFF. CDR3 nucleotides: TGTGCCAGCACCTCCCCCGGGAATGAAGCTTTCTTT.

The V gene is TRBV7-8, the J gene TRBJ1-1; TRBD1 might be the D (5 bases). The CDR3 totals 15 residues. Looked up from germline, CDR1 is SGHVS and CDR2 is FQNEAQ. Trimming took 1 base from V and 4 from J, leaving 13 bases between them. This CDR3 reads CASSLDGGFGTEAFF. In nucleotides, the CDR3 is TGTGCCAGCAGCTTAGACGGGGGATTCGGCACTGAAGCTTTCTTT.

The V call is TRBV6-2 or TRBV6-3, the J call TRBJ1-5; D is undetermined. The V gene's germline CDR1 is MNHEY and CDR2 SVGEGT. Trimming took 4 bases from V and 1 from J, leaving 14 bases between them. CDR3 size: 16 residues. This chain's CDR3 is CASSSRRGSSNQPQHF. The DNA of the CDR3 is TGTGCCAGCAGTTCAAGGAGAGGGTCGAGCAATCAGCCCCAGCATTTT.

In its sample, this clone was seen once. V usage is TRBV5-1 and J usage is TRBJ1-1, with TRBD1 matching over 10 bases. The V segment lost 4 bases and the J segment 6 bases; nucleotides outside the gene matches: 6. Germline-derived CDR1 and CDR2 are SGHRS and YFSETQ. This CDR3 region has 14 residues. The CDR3 loop is CASSPGQGVAEAFF. CDR3 DNA sequence: TGCGCCAGCAGCCCCGGACAGGGGGTAGCTGAAGCTTTCTTT.

The chain combines TRBV12-3 or TRBV12-4 with TRBJ1-2; 10 nucleotides align to TRBD1. The CDR3 is made up of 13 amino acids. V lost 7 bases and J lost 14; bases outside the gene matches: 13. The CDR3 protein is CASNLGTGAPWTF. CDR3 bases: TGTGCCAGCAACTTGGGGACAGGGGCCCCGTGGACCTTC.

J is TRBJ1-4 and V is TRBV7-8, with D hard to call. This CDR3 is 13 amino acids long. Germline CDR1 SGHVS, CDR2 FQNEAQ. Trimming pared 8 bases from V and 8 bases from J, leaving 15 bases between. The CDR3 DNA sequence: TGTGCCAGCCGAGGACTGGCCGGAGAAAAACTGTTTTTT. Translation: CASRGLAGEKLFF.

The chain employs TRBV3-1 (or the pseudogene TRBV3-2) and TRBJ1-2, with D possibly matching TRBD1 (5 bases). Germline CDR1 LGHDT, CDR2 YNNKEL (reference sequence). The CDR3 totals 15 residues. The V and J ends lost 3 bases and 8 bases respectively, with 19 bases between them. DNA for the CDR3: TGTGCCAGCAGCCACCGGGACCCCCGGCGGGACGGCTACACCTTC. Its translation is CASSHRDPRRDGYTF.